This TCR beta chain was profiled in a study of beta chain features in type 1 diabetes. Sequenced material consisted of expressed TCRB transcripts (all of the isolated RNA was reverse transcribed). Libraries were prepared by immunoSEQ multiplex PCR; TCRdb keeps only in-frame clonotypes and omits some of them. This sample has 350,000 to 400,000 clones; approximately 15% occur once, and the top ten carry under 0.02%. The V and J ends lost 6 bases and 0 bases respectively, with 6 bases between them. Germline assignment: CDR1 MNHEY and CDR2 SVGAGI. The CDR3 contains 13 residues. The source material was naive CD4+ T cells from blood. The sequence was collected from a woman aged 18-29 years in good health. This chain joins TRBV6-5 and TRBJ1-5; tentative D call: TRBD1 (5 bases). DNA of the CDR3: TGTGCCAGCAGGACAGATAGCAATCAGCCCCAGCATTTT. This gives the protein CASRTDSNQPQHF.